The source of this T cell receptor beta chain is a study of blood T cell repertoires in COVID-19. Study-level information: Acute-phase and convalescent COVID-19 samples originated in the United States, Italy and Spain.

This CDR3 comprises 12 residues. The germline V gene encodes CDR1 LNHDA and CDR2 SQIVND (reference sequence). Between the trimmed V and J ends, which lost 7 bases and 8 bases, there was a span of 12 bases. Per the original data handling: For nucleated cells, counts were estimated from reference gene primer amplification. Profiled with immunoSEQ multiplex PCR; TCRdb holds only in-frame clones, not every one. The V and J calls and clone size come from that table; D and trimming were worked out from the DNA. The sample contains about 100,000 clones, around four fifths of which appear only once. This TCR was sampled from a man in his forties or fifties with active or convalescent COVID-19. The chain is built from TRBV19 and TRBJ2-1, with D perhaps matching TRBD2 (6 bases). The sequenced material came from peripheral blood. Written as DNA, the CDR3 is TGTGCCAGTATGGAGGGGACTGATGAGCAGTTCTTC. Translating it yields CASMEGTDEQFF.